Sequencing of this T cell receptor beta chain was carried out in a study of shared clonotypes between healthy human individuals. TCRdb keeps only in-frame clones here, not all; method: immunoSEQ multiplex PCR. The sample lists about half a million clones; more than 65% were seen once. Trimming removed 1 base from V and 15 bases from J; junction bases left unmatched: 6. Germline V gene data show CDR1 as SGHNT and CDR2 as YENEEA. The CDR3 spans 12 residues. Unsorted samples, those not sorted, used roughly 100 million PBMCs for genomic DNA. The TCR originated in a woman in her thirties or forties in good health. Some clones in this sample may be carry-over from other donors' samples. The specimen sequenced was PBMCs. The chain carries TRBV11-3 and TRBJ2-1; TRBD2 matches 7 bases. Written as DNA, the CDR3 is TGTGCCAGCAGCTTAGGGGGGGGAGGTCCGTTCTTC. Translation: CASSLGGGGPFF. The complete variable domain, with remaining parts taken from reference TRBV11-3 and TRBJ2-1, reads EAGVVQSPRYKIIEKKQPVAFWCNPISGHNTLYWYLQNLGQGPELLIRYENEEAVDDSQLPKDRFSAERLKGVDSTLKIQPAELGDSAVYLCASSLGGGGPFFGPGTRLTVL.